Shown below are 5 T cell receptor beta chains from a single sample sequenced in a study of T cell responses to AZD1222 COVID-19 vaccine (dated by TCRdb to 2020 to 2023). The meaning of the sample's time point label: about 28 days (+/-7) after the second vaccine dose. Libraries were made using the immunoSEQ multiplex PCR assay. Held by TCRdb, this immuneACCESS table contains in-frame sequences only and omits some clones. Under half of the omission traces to an unresolved V gene where checked; the cause of the rest is unknown. A total of fewer than 200,000 clones appear in this sample, around 94% of them only once. The ten largest account for around 1.6% of the sample. Sample: peripheral blood, taken 28 days after the second AZD1222 dose. These receptors all come from an adult who received the AZD1222 COVID-19 vaccine.

V is TRBV27 and J is TRBJ1-6; possibly TRBD1 for D (6 bases). Germline V gene data show CDR1 as MNHEY and CDR2 as SMNVEV (reference sequence). CDR3 length: 15 amino acids. V lost 5 bases, J lost 8 bases, and 16 bases lay in between. CDR3 amino acids: CASSPDRQRDSPLHF. The CDR3 coding sequence is TGTGCCAGCAGTCCGGACAGACAAAGAGATTCACCCCTCCACTTT.

The J gene is TRBJ1-2, the V gene TRBV30, with a possible D match to TRBD1 (5 bases). Germline-derived CDR1 and CDR2 are GTSNPN and SVGIG (reference sequence). This CDR3 spans 13 amino acids. V was pared by 4 bases and J by 8 bases, with 17 bases between. As DNA, the CDR3 is TGTGCCTGGAACCGGGAAGGGGTATGGGGCTACACCTTC. It encodes CAWNREGVWGYTF.

This chain joins TRBV4-1 and TRBJ1-1; D ambiguous. V gave up 1 base and J gave up 0 bases, with 21 bases separating them. This CDR3 contains 19 residues. Germline CDR1 MGHRA, CDR2 YSYEKL. Written as DNA, the CDR3 is TGCGCCAGCAGCCAAGGATTTATCGGGCGGTGGCCTGTGAACACTGAAGCTTTCTTT. Residues: CASSQGFIGRWPVNTEAFF.

This rearrangement joins TRBV11-3 to TRBJ1-1; TRBD1 might be the D (6 bases). Trimming removed 8 bases from V and 0 bases from J, with 10 bases in between. The CDR3 sequence is 13 residues long. Germline CDR1 and CDR2: SGHNT and YENEEA. The CDR3 reads CASETGMNTEAFF. The CDR3 DNA reads as TGTGCCAGCGAGACAGGTATGAACACTGAAGCTTTCTTT. Looking up the rest from reference TRBV11-3 and TRBJ1-1 gives the full variable domain: EAGVVQSPRYKIIEKKQPVAFWCNPISGHNTLYWYLQNLGQGPELLIRYENEEAVDDSQLPKDRFSAERLKGVDSTLKIQPAELGDSAVYLCASETGMNTEAFFGQGTRLTVV.

The V and J genes are TRBV7-9 and TRBJ1-2; D ambiguous. Germline-derived CDR1 and CDR2 are SEHNR and FQNEAQ (reference sequence). The germline V and J ends were trimmed by 5 bases and 4 bases, with 20 bases remaining between them. This CDR3 is 16 amino acids long. Here the CDR3 DNA reads TGTGCCAGCAGCCAGAGCGGTGGGGAGCTTACCTATGGCTACACCTTC. It encodes CASSQSGGELTYGYTF. Combining the CDR3 with reference TRBV7-9 and TRBJ1-2 gives the whole variable domain DTGVSQNPRHKITKRGQNVTFRCDPISEHNRLYWYRQTLGQGPEFLTYFQNEAQLEKSRLLSDRFSAERPKGSFSTLEIQRTEQGDSAMYLCASSQSGGELTYGYTFGSGTRLTVV.